This T cell receptor beta chain was captured in a study of spatial heterogeneity in lung cancer. Regarding time point: blood at routine non-recurrence follow-up after resection. Without sorting, whole RNA was sequenced from tumor, nontumor lung or frozen PBMC. Every TCR cDNA molecule bore a unique molecular identifier. Using its own MiXCR run on the 5' RACE reads, TCRdb lists one record per CDR3 protein. The data show 15,000 to 20,000 distinct CDR3 sequences, more than 8% seen once. This clonotype has at least ten counts. Sequencing used PBMCs, obtained at follow-up. The clonotype was recovered from a male donor with early-stage non-small cell lung cancer.

CDR3 protein: CASSADRGRTEKLFF. The CDR3 coding sequence is TGTGCCAGCAGTGCTGACAGGGGGCGCACTGAAAAACTGTTTTTT. The V and J genes are TRBV25-1 and TRBJ1-4; 10 nucleotides align to TRBD1. Germline CDR1 and CDR2: MGHDK and SYGVNS. The CDR3 sequence is 15 residues long. Losses at the gene ends were 4 bases for V and 7 bases for J; bases not matched to a gene: 6.